This TCR beta chain was captured by sequencing in a study of CD8 T cells in ankylosing spondylitis. Overall study results and limits: Blood from ankylosing spondylitis patients appeared to carry a characteristic roughly 8-variant TCR beta motif. Disease-linked clones were reportedly significantly enriched in matched ankylosing spondylitis synovial fluid.

This clonotype appeared many times. Its antigen remains unidentified. CDR3 length equals 13 residues. Germline V gene data show CDR1 as LGHDT and CDR2 as YNNKEL (reference sequence). Trimming took off 1 base at V and 3 bases at J, with 7 bases between the two ends. TCRdb itself ran the 5' RACE reads through MiXCR, one entry per CDR3 protein. Counted here are about 500,000 distinct CDR3 sequences, 10% to 15% occurring once; the ten biggest clones make up under 7.5%. V usage is TRBV3-1 and J usage is TRBJ2-7, with D unresolved. This TCR was recovered from a male donor with ankylosing spondylitis. The sample consisted of blood, either unsorted or a sorted T cell fraction (not recorded which). The CDR3 region is CASSQGPGYEQYF. The CDR3 DNA follows: TGTGCCAGCAGCCAAGGGCCGGGCTACGAGCAGTACTTC.